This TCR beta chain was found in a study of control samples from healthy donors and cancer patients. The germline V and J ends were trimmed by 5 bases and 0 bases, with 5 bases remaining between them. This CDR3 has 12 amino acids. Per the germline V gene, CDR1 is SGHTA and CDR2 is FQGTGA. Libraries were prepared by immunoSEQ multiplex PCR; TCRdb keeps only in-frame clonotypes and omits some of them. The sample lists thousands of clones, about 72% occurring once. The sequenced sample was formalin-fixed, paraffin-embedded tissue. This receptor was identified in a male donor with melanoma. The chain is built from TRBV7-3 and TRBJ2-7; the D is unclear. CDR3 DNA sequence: TGTGCCAGCAGCCCCAACTCCTACGAGCAGTACTTC. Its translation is CASSPNSYEQYF.